This paragraph covers one T cell receptor beta chain sequence. CDR1 and CDR2 (germline): SGHNT, YYREEE (reference sequence). V lost 4 bases and J lost 3; bases outside the gene matches: 4. This CDR3 contains 14 residues. Assay: immunoSEQ multiplex PCR; the TCRdb copy retains only in-frame clones and omits some. The sample has tens of thousands of clones; roughly 90% are singletons. This record comes from a study of T cell responses to AZD1222 COVID-19 vaccine. The sequence derives from an adult in good health. V gene TRBV5-4 combines with J gene TRBJ2-7; 10 bases align to TRBD1. The specimen comprised peripheral blood, sampled on day 0 of AZD1222 vaccination. This CDR3 reads CASSRWTGGYEQYF. In DNA form, the CDR3 reads TGTGCCAGCAGCCGTTGGACAGGGGGCTACGAGCAGTACTTC.